This T cell receptor beta chain was recovered during a study of neurological immune-mediated disorders. The CDR3 loop spans 13 amino acids. The germline V gene encodes CDR1 MNHNY and CDR2 SVGAGI (reference sequence). V lost 3 bases and J lost 4, with 10 bases in between. This clonotype was seen at least ten times. The time point was: longitudinal time-point 1 (baseline). The unsorted libraries had their origin in 2 million PBMCs stored at -80 C. TCRdb itself ran the 5' RACE reads through MiXCR, one entry per CDR3 protein. The sample has approximately 37,000 distinct CDR3 sequences, more than 3% seen once.

The gene calls are TRBV6-6 and TRBJ2-7; D uncertain. The TCR comes from a woman in her fifties or sixties with multiple sclerosis. Specimen: PBMCs. The CDR3 here is CASSYQDGYEQYF. The CDR3 DNA reads TGTGCCAGCAGTTATCAGGATGGGTACGAGCAGTACTTC.